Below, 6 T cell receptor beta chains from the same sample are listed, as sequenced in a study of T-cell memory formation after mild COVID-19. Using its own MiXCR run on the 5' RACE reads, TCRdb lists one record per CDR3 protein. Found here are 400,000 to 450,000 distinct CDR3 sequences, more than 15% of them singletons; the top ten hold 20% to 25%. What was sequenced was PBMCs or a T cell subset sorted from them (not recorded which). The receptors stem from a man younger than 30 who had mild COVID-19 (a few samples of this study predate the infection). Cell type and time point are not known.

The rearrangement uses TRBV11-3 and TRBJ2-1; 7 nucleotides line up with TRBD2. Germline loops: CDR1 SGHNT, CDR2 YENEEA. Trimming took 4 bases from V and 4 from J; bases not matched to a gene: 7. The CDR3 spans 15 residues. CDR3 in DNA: TGTGCCAGCAGCTCCCGGCTAGCGGAATACAATGAGCAGTTCTTC. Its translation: CASSSRLAEYNEQFF.

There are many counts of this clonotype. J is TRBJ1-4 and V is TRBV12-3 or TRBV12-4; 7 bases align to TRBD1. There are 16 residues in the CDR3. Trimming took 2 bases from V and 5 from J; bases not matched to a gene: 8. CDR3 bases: TGTGCCAGCAGTTTAAGCTCAGGGGGAGGGAATGAAAAACTGTTTTTT. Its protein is CASSLSSGGGNEKLFF.

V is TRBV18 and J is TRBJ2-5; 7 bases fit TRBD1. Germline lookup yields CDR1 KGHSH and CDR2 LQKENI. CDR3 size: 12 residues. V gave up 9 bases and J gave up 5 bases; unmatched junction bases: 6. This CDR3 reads CASRTGSETQYF. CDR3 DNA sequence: TGTGCCAGTAGGACAGGTTCGGAGACCCAGTACTTC.

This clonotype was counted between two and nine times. CDR3 DNA sequence: TGTGCCAGCAGCGTCCCCCACCCTGGGCCGGGATACTACGAGCAGTACTTC. It specifies CASSVPHPGPGYYEQYF. This chain joins TRBV9 and TRBJ2-7, with a possible D match to TRBD2 (5 bases). The V end lost 2 bases, the J end lost 3 bases, and 21 bases lay between the germline ends. Germline V gene lookup returns CDR1 SGDLS and CDR2 YYNGEE. The CDR3 runs 17 residues.

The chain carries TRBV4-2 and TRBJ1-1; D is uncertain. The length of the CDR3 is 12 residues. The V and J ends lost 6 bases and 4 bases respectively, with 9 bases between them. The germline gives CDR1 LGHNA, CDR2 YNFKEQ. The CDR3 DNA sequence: TGTGCCAGCAGTCAGGAAACCACTGAAGCTTTCTTT. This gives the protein CASSQETTEAFF.

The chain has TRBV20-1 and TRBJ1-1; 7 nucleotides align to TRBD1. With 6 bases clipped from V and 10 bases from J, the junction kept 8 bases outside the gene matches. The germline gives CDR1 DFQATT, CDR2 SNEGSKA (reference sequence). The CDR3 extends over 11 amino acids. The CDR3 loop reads CSARPGQIAFF. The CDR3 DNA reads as TGCAGTGCCAGACCGGGACAGATAGCTTTCTTT.